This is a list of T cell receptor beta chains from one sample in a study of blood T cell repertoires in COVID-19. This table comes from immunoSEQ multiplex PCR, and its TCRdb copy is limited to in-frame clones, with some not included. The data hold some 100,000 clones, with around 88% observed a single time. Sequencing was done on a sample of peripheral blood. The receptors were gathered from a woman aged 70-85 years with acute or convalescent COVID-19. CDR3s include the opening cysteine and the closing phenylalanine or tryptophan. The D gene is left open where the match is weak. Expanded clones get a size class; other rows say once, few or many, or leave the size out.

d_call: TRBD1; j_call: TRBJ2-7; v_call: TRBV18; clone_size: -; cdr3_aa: CASSTGTGRSYEQYF; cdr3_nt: TGTGCCAGCTCAACAGGGACAGGGCGGTCCTACGAGCAGTACTTC
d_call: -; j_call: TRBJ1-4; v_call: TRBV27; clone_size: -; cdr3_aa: CASSRQAEWNEKLFF; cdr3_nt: TGTGCCAGCAGTCGACAGGCAGAATGGAATGAAAAACTGTTTTTT
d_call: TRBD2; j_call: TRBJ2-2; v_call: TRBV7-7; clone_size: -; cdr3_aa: CASSFGLAGGPTGELFF; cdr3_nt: TGTGCTAGCAGCTTTGGACTAGCGGGGGGCCCCACCGGGGAGCTGTTTTTT
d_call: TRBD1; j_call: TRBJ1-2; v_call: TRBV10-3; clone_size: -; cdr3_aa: CAISETLGTGTWGYTF; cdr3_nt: TGTGCCATCAGTGAGACGCTAGGGACAGGGACGTGGGGCTACACCTTC
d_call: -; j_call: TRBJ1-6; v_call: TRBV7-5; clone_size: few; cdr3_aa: CVRSHPPGTGNSPLHF; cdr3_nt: TGTGTCAGAAGCCACCCCCCCGGGACAGGGAATTCACCCCTCCACTTT
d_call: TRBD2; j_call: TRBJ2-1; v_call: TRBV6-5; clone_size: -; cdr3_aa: CASSPRTSGSNEQFF; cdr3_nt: TGTGCCAGCAGTCCACGGACTAGCGGGAGCAATGAGCAGTTCTTC
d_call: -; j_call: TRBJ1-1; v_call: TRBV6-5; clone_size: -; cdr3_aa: CASSSPPDRYTEAFF; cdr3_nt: TGTGCCAGCAGTTCCCCACCCGACAGGTACACTGAAGCTTTCTTT
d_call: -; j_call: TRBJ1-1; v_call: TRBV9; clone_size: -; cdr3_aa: CASSFQGLSDTEAFF; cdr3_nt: TGTGCCAGCAGCTTCCAGGGGCTCTCGGACACTGAAGCTTTCTTT
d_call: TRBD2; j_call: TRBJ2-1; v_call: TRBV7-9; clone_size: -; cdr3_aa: CASSRPLAGESYNEQFF; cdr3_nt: TGTGCCAGCAGTCGGCCCCTAGCGGGAGAATCTTACAATGAGCAGTTCTTC
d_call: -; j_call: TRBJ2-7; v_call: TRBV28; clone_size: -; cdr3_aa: CASSSEILVYEQYF; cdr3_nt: TGTGCCAGCAGTTCTGAAATCCTAGTATACGAGCAGTACTTC